This TCR beta chain was sequenced for a study of Tregs in tolerant kidney transplant recipients. The study, taken as a whole, reports: Activated donor B cell expansion appeared to reveal the most relevant donor-specific TCRbeta repertoire. Few patients were studied, so findings need validation in larger groups. This study did not directly address biological reproducibility.

From germline, CDR1 is KGHSH and CDR2 LQKENI. Trimming pared 4 bases from V and 6 bases from J, leaving 12 bases between. This CDR3 has 14 residues. Thawed PBMCs were FACS-sorted into unstimulated CD4+CD25+CD127- regulatory T cells, CD4+CD25- non-regulatory cells, CD4 and CD8 cells. Profiling relied on immunoSEQ multiplex PCR, and the TCRdb table lists in-frame clones only, not all of them. Here the sample spans around 61,000 clones, about 83% being singletons. With regard to this clone: Its antigen remains unidentified. The same CDR3 can be traced to other DNA sequences in this sample.

The chain joins TRBV18 to TRBJ2-2; D unclear. The TCR originated in a human donor in good health. The sample was CD4+ T cells from blood. In DNA form, the CDR3 reads TGTGCCAGCTCACAGGACCTGGGCGCCGGGGAGCTGTTTTTT. It translates to CASSQDLGAGELFF.